Below, 32 T cell receptor beta chains from the same sample are listed, as sequenced in a study of blood T cells in healthy people across ages (dated by TCRdb to between 2015 and 2017). The library was obtained by 5' RACE. Sequenced using an Illumina HiSeq 2500. The second PCR ran for about 6 to 11 cycles and used a J-beta primer mix along with a sample-barcoded 5' primer. TCRdb reanalyzed the raw reads on its own, using fastp at Q25 for trimming and MiXCR for clone calling, and kept in-frame beta chains. Under each unique CDR3 protein, matching rows form one entry showing the most common genes and DNA. The sample table shows roughly 700,000 distinct CDR3 sequences, and about 25% are seen once. The ten top clones hold 9.4% of the sample. These data were likewise used in another study, on T cells of mothers and their children.

The sequenced sample consisted of blood. Receptors originate from a boy aged 5-17 years in good health.

The J gene is TRBJ2-5, the V gene TRBV7-9; TRBD1 aligns across 7 bases. The CDR3 runs to 15 residues. The V and J ends lost 6 bases and 0 bases, in that order; junction bases with no gene match: 7. The germline V gene has CDR1 SEHNR and CDR2 FQNEAQ (reference sequence). DNA for the CDR3: TGTGCCAGCAGTAGACAGGGCTCGTACCAAGAGACCCAGTACTTC. Its protein is CASSRQGSYQETQYF.

The chain joins TRBV5-1 to TRBJ2-5; D is unclear. The CDR3 loop spans 16 amino acids. Trimming shortened V by 0 bases and J by 0 bases, and 12 bases separated the two germline ends. Per germline, CDR1 SGHRS and CDR2 YFSETQ. The CDR3 region has the DNA TGCGCCAGCAGCTTGGCCATGGCAGCGAACCAAGAGACCCAGTACTTC. It translates to CASSLAMAANQETQYF.

This clonotype was seen only a few times. The chain employs TRBV7-9 and TRBJ2-3; D uncertain. The CDR3 extends over 15 amino acids. The germline V gene has CDR1 SEHNR and CDR2 FQNEAQ (reference sequence). V lost 6 bases and J lost 1, with 14 bases in between. The DNA of the CDR3 is TGTGCCAGCAGAGGAGACGGCGTGGGCACAGATACGCAGTATTTT. Translated: CASRGDGVGTDTQYF.

The J gene is TRBJ2-4, the V gene TRBV20-1, with D maybe TRBD2 (5 bases). V lost 4 bases to trimming and J lost 0 bases, with 7 bases between them. Germline V CDR1 and CDR2: DFQATT, SNEGSKA (reference sequence). The CDR3 length is 13 residues. Here the CDR3 reads CSATGVAKNIQYF. The CDR3 DNA follows: TGCAGTGCTACCGGGGTAGCCAAAAACATTCAGTACTTC.

The chain couples TRBV29-1 to TRBJ2-1; 9 nucleotides line up with TRBD2. With V trimmed by 6 bases and J by 9 bases, 3 bases remained unmatched. From germline, CDR1 is SQVTM and CDR2 ANQGSEA. The CDR3 length is 11 residues. DNA of the CDR3: TGCAGCGTCCAACTAGCGGGTGAGCAGTTCTTC. Its protein is CSVQLAGEQFF.

The chain uses TRBV7-9 and TRBJ1-1, with D unresolved. The CDR3 contains 13 residues. Per germline, CDR1 SEHNR and CDR2 FQNEAQ (reference sequence). V was pared by 0 bases and J by 7 bases, with 9 bases between. CDR3 region: CASSLATIDEAFF. CDR3 in DNA: TGTGCCAGCAGCTTAGCCACCATAGATGAAGCTTTCTTT.

The chain carries TRBV12-3 or TRBV12-4 and TRBJ1-2, with D unresolved. Trimming stripped 8 bases from V and 0 bases from J, with 10 bases between. CDR3 length: 13 residues. CDR3 sequence (DNA): TGTGCCAGCTGCGGCAGCCCTAACTATGGCTACACCTTC. Translated, it gives CASCGSPNYGYTF.

The sample holds many counts of this clonotype. This sequence joins TRBV29-1 and TRBJ2-3, with a possible D match to TRBD2 (7 bases). The CDR3 is 11 residues long. Trimming took off 3 bases at V and 11 bases at J, with 12 bases between the two ends. Germline V gives CDR1 SQVTM, CDR2 ANQGSEA. This CDR3 reads CSVDRGARQYF. CDR3 nucleotide sequence: TGCAGCGTTGACCGGGGGGCGAGGCAGTATTTT.

In this sample, this clonotype turned up a few times. For the CDR3, the DNA is TGTGCCAGCAGCGTAGAAGGGACCACCGGAGAGCAGTACTTC. As protein: CASSVEGTTGEQYF. The chain uses TRBV9 and TRBJ2-1, with D perhaps matching TRBD1 or TRBD2 (5 bases each). The J call may be wrong; the DNA end is better matched by TRBJ2-7. The CDR3 is 14 amino acids. Germline CDR1 is SGDLS and CDR2 is YYNGEE.

This clonotype was seen a handful of times. This chain links TRBV28 with TRBJ1-1; D possibly corresponds to TRBD1 (6 bases). Deletions cut 6 bases from V and 1 base from J, with 18 bases between. Germline V lookup: CDR1 MDHEN, CDR2 SYDVKM. The CDR3 is made up of 16 amino acids. CDR3 DNA: TGTGCCAGCAGCCTAATAAAGGGGGGACAGAACACTGAAGCTTTCTTT. It translates to CASSLIKGGQNTEAFF.

The rearrangement joins TRBV12-3 or TRBV12-4 to TRBJ2-1, with 9 bases matching TRBD2. The CDR3 covers 15 residues. The ends lost 3 bases at V and 10 bases at J; junction bases unmatched: 10. The CDR3 DNA is TGTGCCAGCAGTTTCCGGCGGGGGGGAGGACGGGAGCAGTTCTTC. Translating it yields CASSFRRGGGREQFF.

The rearrangement joins TRBV28 to TRBJ2-7; D uncertain. The CDR3 contains 14 residues. V lost 3 bases and J 0 bases, leaving 9 bases between the germline ends. Per germline, CDR1 MDHEN and CDR2 SYDVKM. The CDR3 spells CASSFGVSSYEQYF. In DNA form, the CDR3 reads TGTGCCAGCAGTTTTGGTGTTAGCTCCTACGAGCAGTACTTC.

V is TRBV28 and J is TRBJ1-2, with a tentative D call TRBD1 (5 bases). V lost 5 bases and J 4 bases, leaving 20 bases between the germline ends. This CDR3 contains 16 residues. The germline V gene has CDR1 MDHEN and CDR2 SYDVKM. CDR3 protein: CASSHGPGPGGYGYTF. Written as DNA, the CDR3 is TGTGCCAGCAGTCACGGACCCGGTCCGGGGGGCTATGGCTACACCTTC.

This clonotype has more than one count but fewer than ten. This chain links TRBV29-1 with TRBJ2-7; TRBD1 is a possible D gene (6 bases). The CDR3 is 12 amino acids. V lost 7 bases and J 3 bases, leaving 13 bases between the germline ends. The germline gives CDR1 SQVTM, CDR2 ANQGSEA. The CDR3 region is CSGKDSYYEQYF. The CDR3 DNA sequence: TGCAGCGGGAAGGACAGTTACTACGAGCAGTACTTC.

This clonotype was recorded a few times. The chain uses TRBV12-3 or TRBV12-4 and TRBJ2-1; 9 bases match TRBD2. This CDR3 contains 15 residues. V lost 4 bases and J lost 7; bases outside the gene matches: 8. The CDR3 region has the DNA TGTGCCAGCAGTTACCGAGCGGGAGGACGGAATGAGCAGTTCTTC. Protein product: CASSYRAGGRNEQFF.

In DNA form, the CDR3 reads TGTGCCAGCAGTTCCCCAGGGAGCTCCTATAATTCACCCCTCCACTTT. Translating gives CASSSPGSSYNSPLHF. The chain recombines TRBV25-1 with TRBJ1-6; possible D gene TRBD1, 5 bases. The CDR3 contains 16 residues. V lost 5 bases and J 0 bases, leaving 11 bases between the germline ends. Germline V gene sequence: CDR1 MGHDK, CDR2 SYGVNS.

This clonotype was seen more than once but under ten times. This rearrangement joins TRBV6-5 to TRBJ2-1; D uncertain. V was cut by 0 bases and J by 3 bases, with 6 bases left in between. Germline V gene data show CDR1 as MNHEY and CDR2 as SVGAGI. This CDR3 contains 14 residues. CDR3 sequence (DNA): TGTGCCAGCAGTTACTCAGGCTACTACAATGAGCAGTTCTTC. This gives the protein CASSYSGYYNEQFF.

V gene TRBV15 combines with J gene TRBJ2-5; TRBD2 matches at 12 bases. CDR3 length: 14 amino acids. Losses at the gene ends were 5 bases for V and 3 bases for J; bases not matched to a gene: 1. The germline gives CDR1 LNHNV, CDR2 YYDKDF (reference sequence). The CDR3 region has the DNA TGTGCCACCAGCCGACTAGCGGGGGAAGAGACCCAGTACTTC. Protein product: CATSRLAGEETQYF.

In its sample, this clonotype was seen a few times. The chain uses TRBV10-3 and TRBJ2-2; D assignment may be TRBD1 or TRBD2 (5 bases each). The length of the CDR3 is 16 residues. V lost 0 bases and J lost 3, with 11 bases in between. Germline V gene lookup returns CDR1 ENHRY and CDR2 SYGVKD. The chain's CDR3 is CAISESGQGDTGELFF. CDR3 nucleotides: TGTGCCATCAGTGAGTCGGGGCAGGGAGACACCGGGGAGCTGTTTTTT.

The chain is built from TRBV7-2 and TRBJ2-4, with D possibly TRBD2 on 6 matching bases. Germline CDR1 SGHTA, CDR2 FQGNSA. Trimming pared 1 base from V and 1 base from J, leaving 11 bases between. The CDR3 is 16 amino acids. The CDR3 DNA reads as TGTGCCAGCAGCTTAGGAGCCGGGACTGCCAAAAACATTCAGTACTTC. Encoded protein: CASSLGAGTAKNIQYF.

This clonotype was observed a single time. A single base separates this from a much larger clone, so it may be a read error. This rearrangement joins TRBV4-2 to TRBJ2-3; D remains unclear. Germline CDR1 LGHNA, CDR2 YNFKEQ. The CDR3 runs 11 residues. Here the CDR3 reads CDSEGLDTQYF. Written as DNA, the CDR3 is TGTGACAGCGAAGGGTTGGATACGCAGTATTTT.

The chain carries TRBV12-3 or TRBV12-4 and TRBJ2-2; a possible D gene is TRBD1 (6 bases). The CDR3 spans 15 residues. Trimming shortened V by 5 bases and J by 4 bases, and 14 bases separated the two germline ends. CDR3 DNA: TGTGCCAGCAGTCCTACAGGGAAGGGCACCGGGGAGCTGTTTTTT. It specifies CASSPTGKGTGELFF.

The chain joins TRBV29-1 to TRBJ2-3; D gene uncertain. The CDR3 length is 12 residues. V was cut by 4 bases and J by 1 base, with 6 bases left in between. CDR1 and CDR2 (germline): SQVTM, ANQGSEA. CDR3: CSVVPGTDTQYF. The CDR3 bases are TGCAGCGTTGTTCCTGGCACAGATACGCAGTATTTT.

The chain links TRBV27 to TRBJ2-7; TRBD2 matches at 7 bases. The CDR3 spans 16 residues. Germline CDR1 is MNHEY and CDR2 is SMNVEV (reference sequence). The V and J ends lost 5 bases and 0 bases, in that order; junction bases with no gene match: 10. For the CDR3, the DNA is TGTGCCAGCAGTCTGGATGGGCGGGAGCTCTCCTACGAGCAGTACTTC. Its translation: CASSLDGRELSYEQYF.

This clonotype occurred once. The chain carries TRBV25-1 and TRBJ2-5; 10 bases are a match to TRBD2. Germline V gives CDR1 MGHDK, CDR2 SYGVNS. This CDR3 region has 16 residues. The trim removed 3 bases at V and 1 base at J, leaving 5 bases unmatched. CDR3 bases: TGTGCCAGCAGTGACATACTAGCGGGACCCCAAGAGACCCAGTACTTC. It yields the protein CASSDILAGPQETQYF.

This clonotype showed up just a few times. The rearrangement uses TRBV20-1 and TRBJ2-2, with 7 nucleotides matching TRBD1. The germline V gene has CDR1 DFQATT and CDR2 SNEGSKA (reference sequence). This CDR3 is 13 amino acids long. The DNA of the CDR3 is TGCAGCGATGGGACAGCCAACACCGGGGAGCTGTTTTTT. It encodes CSDGTANTGELFF.

This clonotype appeared a few times. The chain combines TRBV10-3 with TRBJ1-5; no firm D call. The CDR3 is made up of 13 amino acids. Trimming removed 2 bases at V and 6 bases at J, with 8 bases between. In germline, CDR1 is ENHRY, CDR2 SYGVKD. CDR3 DNA: TGTGCCATCAGTGAGCTGGGAGGTCAGCCCCAGCATTTT. Residues: CAISELGGQPQHF.

This clonotype has only one observation. The chain links TRBV24-1 to TRBJ2-1; TRBD1 might be the D (5 bases). The germline V gene has CDR1 KGHDR and CDR2 SFDVKD. This CDR3 region has 16 residues. The V and J ends lost 0 bases and 5 bases respectively, with 13 bases between them. CDR3 amino acids: CATSDLQVGPNNEQFF. In nucleotides, the CDR3 is TGTGCCACCAGTGATTTGCAGGTGGGGCCAAACAATGAGCAGTTCTTC.

For this clonotype: The junction and the germline gene differ at one end; a read error may be behind it. The DNA for the CDR3 is TGCGCCAGCAGCCCGGGACAGATCCAAGACACCCAGTACTTC. Translated: CASSPGQIQDTQYF. This chain uses TRBV5-1 with TRBJ2-5; 7 bases map to TRBD1. The CDR3 length is 14 residues. Germline V gives CDR1 SGHRS, CDR2 YFSETQ.

This clonotype occurred many times. This chain links TRBV7-2 with TRBJ2-1; 15 bases match TRBD2. J was trimmed by 8 bases and V by 4 bases; bases with no gene match: 3. Germline V gene lookup returns CDR1 SGHTA and CDR2 FQGNSA. The length of the CDR3 is 15 residues. The CDR3 loop is CASSWTSGRVDEQFF. CDR3 nucleotides: TGTGCCAGCAGCTGGACTAGCGGGAGGGTGGATGAGCAGTTCTTC.

V gene TRBV20-1 combines with J gene TRBJ2-3; no clear D. The length of the CDR3 is 15 residues. Per the germline V gene, CDR1 is DFQATT and CDR2 is SNEGSKA (reference sequence). Trimming pared 0 bases from V and 1 base from J, leaving 11 bases between. CDR3 loop: CSAREMGWGTDTQYF. The CDR3 nucleotides read TGCAGTGCTAGAGAAATGGGTTGGGGCACAGATACGCAGTATTTT.

The V gene is TRBV12-3 or TRBV12-4, the J gene TRBJ2-5; tentative D call: TRBD2 (6 bases). V was pared by 3 bases and J by 2 bases, with 13 bases between. The CDR3 is made up of 15 amino acids. CDR3 protein: CASSFGGQVQETQYF. Here the CDR3 DNA reads TGTGCCAGCAGTTTTGGAGGGCAAGTTCAAGAGACCCAGTACTTC.